This TCR beta chain was recovered during a study of T cells in Graves' hyperthyroidism and ophthalmopathy. Study context: Peripheral blood was collected at initial diagnosis, before any treatment. General study points: Blood held most thyroid clonotypes expanded above 0.001 frequency.

The TCR beta CDR3 regions underwent amplification using RNA transcripts as the source. The study used the HTBI primer set for a first-round RT-PCR of the TCR CDR3. TCRdb independently ran MiXCR on the multiplex PCR reads; one entry per CDR3 protein. The sample carries roughly 500,000 distinct CDR3 sequences, less than 25% recorded once. V lost 2 bases and J lost 4, with 8 bases in between. The CDR3 totals 14 residues. The germline CDR1 and CDR2 sequences are MNHEY and SMNVEV (reference sequence). As concerns this clonotype: Its matching antigen is unknown.

PBMCs were derived from around 10 ml fresh peripheral blood. This clonotype was obtained from a woman between 65 and 79 years old with Graves' ophthalmopathy. The rearrangement uses TRBV27 and TRBJ1-4; D ambiguous. The sample was blood. Written as DNA, the CDR3 is TGTGCCAGCAGTTTAGGGCTATTTAATGAAAAACTGTTTTTT. Translated: CASSLGLFNEKLFF. Looking up the rest from reference TRBV27 and TRBJ1-4 gives the full variable domain: EAQVTQNPRYLITVTGKKLTVTCSQNMNHEYMSWYRQDPGLGLRQIYYSMNVEVTDKGDVPEGYKVSRKEKRNFPLILESPSPNQTSLYFCASSLGLFNEKLFFGSGTQLSVL.